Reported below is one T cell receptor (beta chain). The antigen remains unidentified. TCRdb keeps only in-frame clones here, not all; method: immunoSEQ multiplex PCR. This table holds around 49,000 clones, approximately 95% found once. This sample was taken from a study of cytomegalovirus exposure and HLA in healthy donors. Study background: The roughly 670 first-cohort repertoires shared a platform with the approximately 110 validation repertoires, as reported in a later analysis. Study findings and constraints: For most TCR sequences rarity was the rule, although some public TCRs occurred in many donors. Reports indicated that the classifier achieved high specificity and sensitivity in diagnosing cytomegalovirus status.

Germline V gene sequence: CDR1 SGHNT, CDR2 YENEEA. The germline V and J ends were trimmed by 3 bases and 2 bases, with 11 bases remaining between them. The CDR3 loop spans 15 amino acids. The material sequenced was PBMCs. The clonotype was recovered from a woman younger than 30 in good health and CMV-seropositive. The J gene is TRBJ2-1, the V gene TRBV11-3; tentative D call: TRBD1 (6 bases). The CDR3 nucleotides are TGTGCCAGCAGCTTCGGACAGCCAGCCTACAATGAGCAGTTCTTC. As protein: CASSFGQPAYNEQFF.